The 31 T cell receptor beta chains listed next were all sequenced from one sample in a study of blood T cells in healthy people across ages (dated by TCRdb to between 2014 and 2017). The library was generated by 5' RACE. The listed sequencing device is Illumina HiSeq 2500. The second PCR ran for roughly 7 to 11 cycles and used a J-beta primer mix along with a sample-barcoded 5' primer. TCRdb reran the public reads through fastp at Q25 and MiXCR, keeping productive beta chains. Every CDR3 protein is listed once, alongside the most common genes and DNA of its rows. For this sample there are around 800,000 distinct CDR3 sequences; approximately 24% appear just once. Roughly 3.1% of the sample lies in the top ten. These data are also associated with another study on T cells of mothers and their children.

The sample comprised blood. Source of these receptors: a boy aged 5-17 years in good health.

This clonotype was seen many times. The chain employs TRBV3-1 and TRBJ2-7; D is possibly TRBD1 (5 bases). This CDR3 spans 12 amino acids. The V gene's germline CDR1 is LGHDT and CDR2 YNNKEL (reference sequence). The V end lost 3 bases, the J end lost 4 bases, and 7 bases lay between the germline ends. CDR3 bases: TGTGCCAGCAGCCAGGACACATACGAGCAGTACTTC. This gives the protein CASSQDTYEQYF.

This clonotype has more than one count but fewer than ten. The V call is TRBV6-2 or TRBV6-3, the J call TRBJ2-1; the D gene is possibly TRBD2 (5 bases). The end of the DNA fits TRBJ2-7 better, so the J call may be wrong. The length of the CDR3 is 16 residues. Germline CDR1 MNHEY, CDR2 SVGEGT. CDR3 protein: CASIKHRGSESYEQYF. CDR3 DNA sequence: TGTGCCAGCATTAAACACCGAGGGAGTGAGTCCTACGAGCAGTACTTC.

V usage is TRBV11-3 and J usage is TRBJ2-1; D may be TRBD1 or TRBD2 (6 bases each). The CDR3 covers 13 residues. The V end was cut by 2 bases, the J end by 9 bases, with 11 bases between. Germline loops: CDR1 SGHNT, CDR2 YENEEA. CDR3 nucleotide sequence: TGTGCCAGCAGCTTACTACAGGGAGGTGAGCAGTTCTTC. The encoded protein is CASSLLQGGEQFF.

The chain has TRBV12-5 and TRBJ2-7, with D perhaps TRBD1 (5 bases). The germline V gene encodes CDR1 LGHNT and CDR2 FRNRAP. The CDR3 is 13 residues long. V shed 2 bases and J shed 5 bases, with 10 bases lying between them. The CDR3 region has the DNA TGTGCTAGTGGTTTGAAGGGGTTCCACGAGCAGTACTTC. It translates to CASGLKGFHEQYF.

The chain couples TRBV25-1 to TRBJ2-5, with D hard to call. The end of the DNA fits TRBJ2-7 better, so the J call may be wrong. The CDR3 length is 14 residues. CDR1 is MGHDK and CDR2 is SYGVNS in the germline V gene. CDR3 sequence (DNA): TGTGCCAGCAGTGACCCTGTGTCACCCTACGAGCAGTACTTC. Its protein is CASSDPVSPYEQYF.

The rearrangement links TRBV7-3 to TRBJ1-5, with TRBD1 matching over 9 bases. The CDR3 extends over 13 amino acids. The V and J ends lost 5 bases and 7 bases, in that order; junction bases with no gene match: 3. CDR1 and CDR2 (germline): SGHTA, FQGTGA. CDR3 nucleotide sequence: TGTGCCAGCAGCATAGACAGGGGGCAGCCCCAGCATTTT. As protein: CASSIDRGQPQHF.

The chain recombines TRBV14 with TRBJ2-7; 7 nucleotides match TRBD1. Germline CDR1 and CDR2: SGHDN and FVKESK. This CDR3 has 13 residues. V shed 2 bases, J shed 6 bases, and the junction held 4 bases outside the gene matches. In nucleotides, the CDR3 is TGTGCCAGCAGCCAAATTACAGGGGTCGAGCAGTACTTC. It encodes CASSQITGVEQYF.

This rearrangement joins TRBV28 to TRBJ2-3; TRBD2 matches 16 bases. V lost 5 bases and J lost 0; bases outside the gene matches: 14. CDR3 length: 21 residues. Germline lookup yields CDR1 MDHEN and CDR2 SYDVKM. The CDR3 DNA reads TGTGCCAGCAGTCCTCCGGGACTAGCGGGGGGGGTGGTAGGAAGCACAGATACGCAGTATTTT. It is translated as CASSPPGLAGGVVGSTDTQYF.

A few counts support this clonotype. This chain uses TRBV12-3 or TRBV12-4 with TRBJ1-2; D is perhaps TRBD1 (6 bases). V was clipped by 5 bases and J by 8 bases, with 12 bases between them. The CDR3 consists of 12 residues. CDR3 nucleotides: TGTGCCAGCAGTGGCCAAGGGGGAGGCTACACCTTC. Residues: CASSGQGGGYTF.

This clonotype was seen a few times. This chain joins TRBV19 and TRBJ1-1; D is ambiguous. V gave up 4 bases and J gave up 1 base, with 10 bases separating them. CDR3 length: 14 residues. Germline V CDR1 and CDR2: LNHDA, SQIVND (reference sequence). DNA for the CDR3: TGTGCCAGTAGTACCGGGAAAGGGAACACTGAAGCTTTCTTT. It encodes CASSTGKGNTEAFF.

J is TRBJ2-7 and V is TRBV4-1, with D tentatively TRBD1 or TRBD2 (5 bases each). Germline CDR1 reads MGHRA; CDR2 reads YSYEKL. With 0 bases removed from V and 2 bases from J, the gap between germline ends came to 11 bases. This CDR3 region has 15 residues. The CDR3 region has the DNA TGCGCCAGCAGCCAAGAACCCGGGACGGCCTACGAGCAGTACTTC. This gives the protein CASSQEPGTAYEQYF.

The chain joins TRBV7-9 to TRBJ1-1, with TRBD1 matching over 7 bases. This CDR3 comprises 12 residues. Looked up from germline, CDR1 is SEHNR and CDR2 is FQNEAQ (reference sequence). The V and J ends lost 5 bases and 10 bases, in that order; junction bases with no gene match: 7. The CDR3 spells CASSRKDRAAFF. CDR3 coding DNA: TGTGCCAGCAGCCGCAAAGACAGGGCAGCTTTCTTT.

This clonotype was detected only a few times. This chain connects TRBV7-6 to TRBJ1-5; D is undetermined. V dropped 5 bases and J dropped 1 base, with 9 bases sitting between them. Germline-derived CDR1 and CDR2 are SGHVS and FNYEAQ. This CDR3 region has 14 residues. The CDR3 region has the DNA TGTGCCAGCAGCAAGGATGGGAGCAATCAGCCCCAGCATTTT. Translating it yields CASSKDGSNQPQHF.

This clonotype was recorded at least ten times. Relative to the germline gene, one junction end is altered; a read error may explain this. This chain links TRBV5-1 with TRBJ2-5; tentatively, D is TRBD2 (6 bases). The CDR3 runs 13 residues. Germline V gives CDR1 SGHRS, CDR2 YFSETQ. The DNA of the CDR3 is TGTGCCAGCAGTTCGGACTATCAAGAGACCCAGTACTTC. Amino acids: CASSSDYQETQYF.

The chain links TRBV7-6 to TRBJ1-1; possible D gene TRBD1, 5 bases. This CDR3 contains 14 residues. Germline CDR1 SGHVS, CDR2 FNYEAQ. V lost 1 base and J lost 3, with 9 bases in between. The CDR3 protein is CASSLVRGDTEAFF. Here the CDR3 DNA reads TGTGCCAGCAGCTTAGTCCGGGGGGACACTGAAGCTTTCTTT.

This clonotype was counted a few times. The chain has TRBV5-1 and TRBJ1-2; TRBD1 matches 8 bases. The V and J ends lost 4 bases and 7 bases, in that order; junction bases with no gene match: 6. Germline values: CDR1 SGHRS, CDR2 YFSETQ. The CDR3 extends over 13 amino acids. The CDR3 coding sequence is TGCGCCAGCAGCCTGGGACAGGACTTTGGCTACACCTTC. Translated: CASSLGQDFGYTF. Together with reference TRBV5-1 and TRBJ1-2, the CDR3 gives the full variable domain: KAGVTQTPRYLIKTRGQQVTLSCSPISGHRSVSWYQQTPGQGLQFLFEYFSETQRNKGNFPGRFSGRQFSNSRSEMNVSTLELGDSALYLCASSLGQDFGYTFGSGTRLTVV.

This chain connects TRBV6-1 to TRBJ2-5; TRBD2 agrees at 11 bases. Near its end, the DNA agrees better with TRBJ2-7, so the J call may be wrong. Germline-derived CDR1 and CDR2 are MNHNS and SASEGT. This CDR3 is 15 amino acids long. CDR3 bases: TGTGCCAGCAGACTGACTAGCGGGGCCCCCGTCGAGCAGTACTTC. It codes for CASRLTSGAPVEQYF.

A few counts support this clonotype. This sequence joins TRBV9 and TRBJ1-3; D is undetermined. The CDR3 sequence is 14 residues long. Germline V gene lookup returns CDR1 SGDLS and CDR2 YYNGEE. Trimming stripped 3 bases from V and 0 bases from J, with 7 bases between. The CDR3 here is CASSAGSSGNTIYF. The CDR3 region has the DNA TGTGCCAGCAGCGCCGGTAGCTCTGGAAACACCATATATTTT.

This clonotype has more than one count but fewer than ten. The chain has TRBV6-2 or TRBV6-3 and TRBJ2-1; 13 nucleotides line up with TRBD2. The trim removed 1 base at V and 7 bases at J, leaving 10 bases unmatched. This CDR3 is built from 18 residues. Germline CDR1 is MNHEY and CDR2 is SVGEGT. CDR3 region: CASSYLWGETSGGNEQFF. DNA for the CDR3: TGTGCCAGCAGTTACTTATGGGGTGAGACTAGCGGGGGGAATGAGCAGTTCTTC.

The chain links TRBV12-3 or TRBV12-4 to TRBJ1-2; 7 nucleotides agree with TRBD1. After removal of 6 bases from V and 6 bases from J, the junction contained 13 bases not matched to a gene. This CDR3 has 15 amino acids. This CDR3 is CASRMDRTWGNGYTF. The CDR3 nucleotides are TGTGCCAGCAGGATGGACAGGACCTGGGGGAATGGCTACACCTTC.

The chain is built from TRBV7-9 and TRBJ1-1; D is unresolved. The CDR3 is made up of 13 amino acids. Per germline, CDR1 SEHNR and CDR2 FQNEAQ (reference sequence). Trimming took 7 bases from V and 0 from J, leaving 9 bases between them. The CDR3 is CASTPPVNTEAFF. CDR3 sequence (DNA): TGTGCCAGCACCCCACCAGTGAACACTGAAGCTTTCTTT.

A remark on this clonotype: The junction and the germline gene differ at one end; a read error may be behind it. V is TRBV12-3 or TRBV12-4 and J is TRBJ2-5, with D perhaps TRBD1 (6 bases). The CDR3 is made up of 14 amino acids. The CDR3 reads CASNAALGQLYSFF. The CDR3, as DNA: TGTGCCAGCAACGCAGCCTTAGGACAGCTCTATTCGTTCTTC.

The rearrangement uses TRBV5-5 and TRBJ1-1; D might be TRBD1 (5 bases). Germline assignment: CDR1 SGHKS and CDR2 YYEKEE (reference sequence). The CDR3 is made up of 15 amino acids. The germline V and J ends were trimmed by 3 bases and 5 bases, with 17 bases remaining between them. The CDR3 reads CASSWTGARGTEAFF. CDR3 nucleotide sequence: TGTGCCAGCAGCTGGACCGGGGCCCGGGGGACTGAAGCTTTCTTT.

A remark on this clonotype: Given a much more abundant clone one base away, this may be a read error. The CDR3: CASSPYYGYTF. The CDR3 DNA sequence: TGTGCCAGCAGCCCGTACTATGGCTACACCTTC. This chain links TRBV6-1 with TRBJ1-2; D gene uncertain. CDR3 length: 11 amino acids. Germline V gene data show CDR1 as MNHNS and CDR2 as SASEGT. V gave up 6 bases and J gave up 3 bases, with 5 bases separating them.

The rearrangement joins TRBV6-1 to TRBJ1-1; possible D gene TRBD1, 6 bases. CDR3 length: 15 amino acids. V was trimmed by 1 base and J by 1 base, leaving 10 bases between them. CDR1 and CDR2 from the germline V gene are MNHNS and SASEGT. DNA for the CDR3: TGTGCCAGCAGTGAAGGTGTACAGGGGAACACTGAAGCTTTCTTT. Amino acids: CASSEGVQGNTEAFF.

J is TRBJ2-3 and V is TRBV6-7; the match to TRBD1 covers 7 bases. TRBV6-7 is filed as an ORF, its function uncertain. The CDR3 spans 16 residues. The V and J ends lost 6 bases and 2 bases, in that order; junction bases with no gene match: 11. The CDR3 protein is CASSPRDRVFTDTQYF. CDR3 nucleotide sequence: TGTGCCAGCAGCCCCCGGGACAGAGTGTTCACAGATACGCAGTATTTT.

This clonotype was observed a handful of times. The chain uses TRBV12-3 or TRBV12-4 and TRBJ1-2; no clear D. The CDR3 is made up of 11 amino acids. V was trimmed by 7 bases and J by 8 bases, leaving 11 bases between them. The CDR3 reads CASTLTNGYTF. CDR3 bases: TGTGCCAGCACGCTGACGAACGGCTACACCTTC.

There are a few counts of this clonotype. This chain uses TRBV5-1 with TRBJ1-2; D perhaps matches TRBD1 (5 bases). The CDR3 totals 14 residues. CDR1 and CDR2 from the germline V gene are SGHRS and YFSETQ. The ends were cut back, 3 bases at V and 4 bases at J, with 13 bases in the middle. CDR3 protein: CASSSWDGIYGYTF. The CDR3 bases are TGCGCCAGCAGCTCCTGGGACGGTATCTATGGCTACACCTTC.

This chain joins TRBV7-6 and TRBJ2-5; 9 bases agree with TRBD2. The trim removed 3 bases at V and 11 bases at J, leaving 10 bases unmatched. The CDR3 extends over 14 amino acids. Germline CDR1 and CDR2: SGHVS and FNYEAQ. The CDR3 loop is CASSLARLAEEQYF. Written as DNA, the CDR3 is TGTGCCAGCAGCTTGGCAAGACTAGCGGAGGAGCAGTACTTC.

The chain combines TRBV24-1 with TRBJ2-1; 8 bases are a match to TRBD1. V was clipped by 0 bases and J by 7 bases; unmatched bases: 10. Germline V CDR1 and CDR2: KGHDR, SFDVKD. The CDR3 covers 17 residues. In DNA form, the CDR3 reads TGTGCCACCAGTGATTTGGGGACAGGAGGGCATAAGAATGAGCAGTTCTTC. Its protein product is CATSDLGTGGHKNEQFF.

The gene calls are TRBV7-2 and TRBJ1-4; D is unclear. There are 14 residues in the CDR3. Trimming pared 5 bases from V and 3 bases from J, leaving 10 bases between. Germline V CDR1 and CDR2: SGHTA, FQGNSA. The CDR3 DNA sequence: TGTGCCAGCAGCCGGGCGGGGTCTAATGAAAAACTGTTTTTT. The encoded protein is CASSRAGSNEKLFF.